These 21 T cell receptor beta chains share one sample of origin, sequenced in a study of stem cell transplantation in POMP-related autoinflammatory disease. TCRdb's table, derived via immunoSEQ multiplex PCR, lists solely in-frame clones and lacks some. The table includes roughly 32,000 clones, about 91% detected once. Sequencing used CD4+ T cells from PBMCs, obtained before stem cell transplantation. These receptors originate from a human donor with POMP-related autoinflammation and immune dysregulation (PRAID).

In nucleotides, the CDR3 is TGTGCCAGCAGCTTAGCGGGGGAAGATGAGCAGTTCTTC. This sequence encodes CASSLAGEDEQFF. J is TRBJ2-1 and V is TRBV11-2; D may be TRBD2 (6 bases). Germline V lookup: CDR1 SGHAT, CDR2 FQNNGV. The V gene lost 1 base and the J gene lost 8 bases, with 9 bases spanning the gap. This CDR3 is built from 13 residues.

This chain connects TRBV9 to TRBJ1-1; 9 bases are a match to TRBD1. Germline loops: CDR1 SGDLS, CDR2 YYNGEE. This CDR3 spans 14 amino acids. After removal of 5 bases from V and 1 base from J, the junction contained 3 bases not matched to a gene. CDR3 nucleotide sequence: TGTGCCAGCAGGGCGGGACAGGGGAACACTGAAGCTTTCTTT. This gives the protein CASRAGQGNTEAFF.

The chain couples TRBV4-1 to TRBJ2-2, with 10 nucleotides matching TRBD1. Germline V gene data show CDR1 as MGHRA and CDR2 as YSYEKL. J lost 13 bases, V lost 4 bases, and 12 bases had no gene match. The length of the CDR3 is 15 residues. The CDR3 nucleotides read TGCGCCAGCAGCCTCCCAAACGGACAGGGGGTCGGGCTGTTTTTT. This codes for CASSLPNGQGVGLFF.

The chain recombines TRBV5-1 with TRBJ2-5; 7 nucleotides align to TRBD1. J was trimmed by 5 bases and V by 3 bases; bases with no gene match: 4. The CDR3 has 13 amino acids. Germline loops: CDR1 SGHRS, CDR2 YFSETQ. CDR3 in amino acids: CASSSTGTETQYF. CDR3 sequence (DNA): TGCGCCAGCAGCTCGACAGGGACGGAGACCCAGTACTTC. The full variable domain, completed using reference TRBV5-1 and TRBJ2-5, is KAGVTQTPRYLIKTRGQQVTLSCSPISGHRSVSWYQQTPGQGLQFLFEYFSETQRNKGNFPGRFSGRQFSNSRSEMNVSTLELGDSALYLCASSSTGTETQYFGPGTRLLVL.

The chain is built from TRBV7-2 and TRBJ2-4, with D possibly called TRBD1 or TRBD2 (6 bases each). From germline, CDR1 is SGHTA and CDR2 FQGNSA. V was shortened by 1 base and J by 7 bases, with 14 bases between the two germline ends. The CDR3 contains 15 residues. CDR3 sequence: CASSLEGGAGNIQYF. The CDR3 nucleotides are TGTGCCAGCAGCTTAGAGGGGGGTGCTGGGAACATTCAGTACTTC.

This rearrangement joins TRBV2 to TRBJ1-1; D is unresolved. The CDR3 is made up of 13 amino acids. V was shortened by 4 bases and J by 3 bases, with 9 bases between the two germline ends. Germline-derived CDR1 and CDR2 are SNHLY and FYNNEI. CDR3 amino acids: CASSVLVDTEAFF. The DNA for the CDR3 is TGTGCCAGCAGTGTATTGGTGGACACTGAAGCTTTCTTT.

The rearrangement joins TRBV18 to TRBJ2-2, with D perhaps given as TRBD1 or TRBD2 (5 bases each). This CDR3 is built from 14 residues. V dropped 2 bases and J dropped 4 bases, with 8 bases sitting between them. Germline CDR1 reads KGHSH; CDR2 reads LQKENI. CDR3: CASSPGGFTGELFF. CDR3 bases: TGTGCCAGCTCACCAGGGGGTTTCACCGGGGAGCTGTTTTTT.

The V gene is TRBV9, the J gene TRBJ2-5; D ambiguous. Germline CDR1 reads SGDLS; CDR2 reads YYNGEE. V was shortened by 4 bases and J by 3 bases, with 10 bases between the two germline ends. This CDR3 has 13 residues. The CDR3 reads CASSSGMEETQYF. The CDR3 coding sequence is TGTGCCAGCAGCTCCGGTATGGAAGAGACCCAGTACTTC.

The V gene is TRBV6-5, the J gene TRBJ2-1, with D maybe TRBD2 (5 bases). Trimming removed 0 bases at V and 10 bases at J, with 13 bases between. The germline V gene has CDR1 MNHEY and CDR2 SVGAGI. There are 14 residues in the CDR3. The CDR3 protein is CASSYSAVGVEQFF. CDR3 in DNA: TGTGCCAGCAGTTACTCAGCGGTTGGGGTGGAGCAGTTCTTC.

This chain joins TRBV5-8 and TRBJ2-1; perhaps TRBD2 as D (6 bases). CDR3 size: 17 residues. Germline lookup yields CDR1 SGHTS and CDR2 YDEGEE. The V end lost 1 base, the J end lost 5 bases, and 19 bases lay between the germline ends. CDR3 DNA: TGTGCCAGCAGCTTGTACCGGGACTCAATAATTAACAATGAGCAGTTCTTC. The encoded protein is CASSLYRDSIINNEQFF.

The chain links TRBV6-4 to TRBJ1-5; D is ambiguous. Germline CDR1 and CDR2: MRHNA and SNTAGT. The V gene lost 6 bases and the J gene lost 2 bases, with 8 bases spanning the gap. CDR3 length: 13 amino acids. The CDR3 here is CASRDGGNQPQHF. For the CDR3, the DNA is TGTGCCAGCAGGGACGGGGGCAATCAGCCCCAGCATTTT.

The J gene is TRBJ1-3, the V gene TRBV5-1, with D perhaps matching TRBD1 (6 bases). Germline CDR1 is SGHRS and CDR2 is YFSETQ. V lost 4 bases, J lost 4 bases, and 12 bases lay in between. The CDR3 sequence is 14 residues long. The CDR3 nucleotides are TGCGCCAGCAGCCTGGGGGCTTGGGGAAACACCATATATTTT. Translation: CASSLGAWGNTIYF.

The genes are TRBV28 and TRBJ1-2, with a tentative D call TRBD1 (5 bases). Germline CDR1 and CDR2: MDHEN and SYDVKM. The CDR3 covers 14 residues. V lost 4 bases and J 3 bases, leaving 12 bases between the germline ends. Here the CDR3 DNA reads TGTGCCAGCAGTTCCGGGGGAACCCACTATGGCTACACCTTC. It is translated as CASSSGGTHYGYTF.

The chain couples TRBV11-2 to TRBJ2-5; D may correspond to TRBD1 or TRBD2 (6 bases each). V was pared by 5 bases and J by 0 bases, with 10 bases between. Per the germline V gene, CDR1 is SGHAT and CDR2 is FQNNGV. The CDR3 contains 14 residues. The CDR3: CASSRGPNQETQYF. The CDR3 bases are TGTGCCAGCAGCCGGGGGCCGAACCAAGAGACCCAGTACTTC.

This clone has just one count. This chain uses TRBV28 with TRBJ2-7, with 8 bases that match TRBD2. Germline CDR1 is MDHEN and CDR2 is SYDVKM. The V and J ends lost 3 bases and 3 bases, in that order; junction bases with no gene match: 7. This CDR3 is 15 amino acids long. CDR3 nucleotides: TGTGCCAGCAGTTTTGGGGGGACTAGAGTCTACGAGCAGTACTTC. It codes for CASSFGGTRVYEQYF.

The chain carries TRBV5-1 and TRBJ2-3, with TRBD2 matching over 15 bases. Losses at the gene ends were 4 bases for V and 0 bases for J; bases not matched to a gene: 3. The CDR3 is 17 amino acids. Per germline, CDR1 SGHRS and CDR2 YFSETQ. CDR3 nucleotide sequence: TGCGCCAGCAGCCCGGGACTAGCGGGGGGTAGCACAGATACGCAGTATTTT. As protein: CASSPGLAGGSTDTQYF.

The chain links TRBV2 to TRBJ1-2; TRBD1 matches at 7 bases. Trimming took 5 bases from V and 6 from J; bases not matched to a gene: 6. Germline V gene sequence: CDR1 SNHLY, CDR2 FYNNEI. The CDR3 has 13 amino acids. The CDR3, as DNA: TGTGCCAGCAGTACCAGGGGGAGTCATGGCTACACCTTC. This codes for CASSTRGSHGYTF.

This chain links TRBV15 with TRBJ1-1; D perhaps matches TRBD1 (5 bases). Between the trimmed V and J ends, which lost 3 bases and 11 bases, there was a span of 16 bases. The germline V gene has CDR1 LNHNV and CDR2 YYDKDF (reference sequence). The CDR3 spans 13 residues. CDR3 DNA: TGTGCCACCAGCAGCGTCCTGGGGCTTGGGGCTTTCTTT. It encodes CATSSVLGLGAFF.

The chain uses TRBV6-5 and TRBJ2-7; 9 nucleotides agree with TRBD2. J was trimmed by 2 bases and V by 6 bases; bases with no gene match: 2. Germline CDR1 and CDR2: MNHEY and SVGAGI. This CDR3 has 13 residues. The CDR3 sequence is CASRAGGPYEQYF. The DNA of the CDR3 is TGTGCCAGCAGGGCGGGGGGGCCCTACGAGCAGTACTTC.

The V call is TRBV5-1, the J call TRBJ2-1; 10 bases line up with TRBD2. CDR3 length: 16 residues. The germline gives CDR1 SGHRS, CDR2 YFSETQ. V lost 4 bases, J lost 4 bases, and 8 bases stayed unmatched. DNA for the CDR3: TGCGCCAGCAGCCCTTCCGGGACTAGCGCTTACAATGAGCAGTTCTTC. It specifies CASSPSGTSAYNEQFF.

The count of this clone is one. The chain combines TRBV28 with TRBJ1-5; no clear D. Trimming stripped 0 bases from V and 2 bases from J, with 11 bases between. The CDR3 totals 16 residues. The germline CDR1 and CDR2 sequences are MDHEN and SYDVKM. CDR3 nucleotide sequence: TGTGCCAGCAGTTTATGGGGTTGGGTCCGCAATCAGCCCCAGCATTTT. Its protein product is CASSLWGWVRNQPQHF.